This T cell receptor (beta chain) originates from a study of T cells in Graves' hyperthyroidism and ophthalmopathy. Germline loops: CDR1 MNHEY, CDR2 SVGAGI. Trimming shortened V by 10 bases and J by 0 bases, and 15 bases separated the two germline ends. The CDR3 consists of 14 residues. This clonotype was counted ten times or more. Its specificity is unknown. Patients between 18 and 65 years old had hyperthyroidism, newly diagnosed and lasting under 2 months. Those patients with uncontrolled infection, other autoimmune disease, pregnancy or lactation were excluded. Overall study findings and caveats: Most thyroid-expanded clonotypes above 0.001 were also found in blood. A 13 V-J signature model discriminated ophthalmopathy versus stable hyperthyroidism.

From RNA transcripts, TCR beta CDR3 regions were amplified. The HTBI set primed first-round TCR CDR3 RT-PCR. TCRdb reanalysed the multiplex PCR reads using MiXCR and keeps one entry per CDR3 protein. The sample holds approximately 520,000 distinct CDR3 sequences; less than 25% are singletons and the top ten take more than 20%. The TCR was taken from a man between 18 and 35 years old with Graves' hyperthyroidism. The chain combines TRBV6-5 with TRBJ2-5, with a possible D match to TRBD1 (7 bases). What was sequenced was blood. Here the CDR3 reads CAIGRGTDQETQYF. Here the CDR3 DNA reads TGTGCCATCGGACGCGGGACAGACCAAGAGACCCAGTACTTC.